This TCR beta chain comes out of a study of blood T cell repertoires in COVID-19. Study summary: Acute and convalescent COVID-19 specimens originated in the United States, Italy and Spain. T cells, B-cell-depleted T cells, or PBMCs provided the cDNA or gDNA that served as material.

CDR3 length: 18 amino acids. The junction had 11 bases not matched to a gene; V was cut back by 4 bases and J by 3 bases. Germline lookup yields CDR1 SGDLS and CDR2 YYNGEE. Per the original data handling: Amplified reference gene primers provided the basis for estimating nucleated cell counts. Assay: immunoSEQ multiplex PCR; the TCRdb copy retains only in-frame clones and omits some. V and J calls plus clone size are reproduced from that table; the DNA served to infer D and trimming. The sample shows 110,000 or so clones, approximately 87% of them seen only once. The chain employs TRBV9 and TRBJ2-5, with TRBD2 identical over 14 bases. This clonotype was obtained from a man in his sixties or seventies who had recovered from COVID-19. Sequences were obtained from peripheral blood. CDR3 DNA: TGTGCCAGCAGCACGGGGACTAGCGGGAGAGCCCGCAAAGAGACCCAGTACTTC. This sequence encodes CASSTGTSGRARKETQYF.